This T cell receptor (beta chain) was obtained from a study of post-analysis software for immune sequencing data. Points from the study as a whole: Roughly 5 TRBV segments, TRBV5-6, TRBV5-1 and TRBV20-1 among them, were found more frequent in patients than controls.

The CDR3 length is 17 residues. Per the germline V gene, CDR1 is DFQATT and CDR2 is SNEGSKA (reference sequence). J gave up 8 bases and V 3 bases, and 16 bases lay outside the gene matches. Carried by the TCR beta cDNA libraries were unique molecular identifiers. MiXCR, run by TCRdb on the PCR reads, gives a single entry per CDR3 protein. The data show roughly 700,000 distinct CDR3 sequences, less than 35% seen once. A remark on this clonotype: The target antigen is unknown.

The gene calls are TRBV20-1 and TRBJ2-1; 10 nucleotides align to TRBD2. Sequenced: blood. The TCR comes from a girl aged 10-17 years with multiple sclerosis. The CDR3 DNA reads TGCAGTGCTAGGATAATAGCGGGAGGAAACTGGGAGGATGAGCAGTTCTTC. Amino acid sequence: CSARIIAGGNWEDEQFF.